This is a list of T cell receptor beta chains from one sample in a study of CXCR3-negative and CXCR3-positive naive CD8 T cells. One entry per CDR3 protein, without DNA, is what TCRdb gives after re-calling the 5' RACE reads. This sample carries fewer than 140,000 distinct CDR3 sequences, with approximately 0.38% going to the ten biggest clones. Sequenced input: naive CXCR3+ CD8+ T cells from blood. Source of these receptors: a human donor in good health. Some clones in this sample may be carry-over from other donors' samples. Both conserved end residues are part of each CDR3. Each record gives: J gene, CDR3 length, V gene, CDR3 protein.

TRBJ1-2 15 TRBV5-1 CASSLGTGYPYGYTF
TRBJ2-5 11 TRBV29-1 CSVADQETQYF
TRBJ2-7 14 TRBV7-8 CASSPGLPWEEQYF
TRBJ2-6 18 TRBV7-3 CASSLATVSVSGANVLTF
TRBJ2-7 13 TRBV13 CASSSAANYEQYF
TRBJ2-7 13 TRBV12-3/TRBV12-4 CASSPWEGDEQYF
TRBJ1-1 14 TRBV6-2/TRBV6-3 CASSSAETVHEAFF
TRBJ2-3 13 TRBV7-2 CASSPLSGNTQYF
TRBJ2-1 16 TRBV5-1 CASSLKGADAYNEQFF
TRBJ2-7 15 TRBV7-7 CASSSGTGASYEQYF
TRBJ1-2 14 TRBV25-1 CASSGPGRIYGYTF
TRBJ1-5 18 TRBV21-1 CASSKPGTPGAGNQPQHF
TRBJ1-1 14 TRBV20-1 CSASRTGANTEAFF
TRBJ2-1 16 TRBV7-9 CASSSKTSGGYNEQFF
TRBJ2-1 14 TRBV11-3 CASSLAAGGYEQFF
TRBJ2-4 13 TRBV10-1 CASRGDPKNIQYF
TRBJ2-2 14 TRBV6-2/TRBV6-3 CATYGLAITGELFF
TRBJ2-1 17 TRBV9 CASSVGPGGLAYNEQFF
TRBJ2-5 12 TRBV29-1 CSVMTEQETQYF
TRBJ2-5 19 TRBV7-9 CASSFNIWETTGDQETQYF